This is a list of T cell receptor beta chains from one sample in a study of T cell responses to AZD1222 COVID-19 vaccine. Method: immunoSEQ multiplex PCR; TCRdb's copy keeps in-frame clones and lacks some. In the table there are 95,000 to 150,000 clones, around 85% of which are singletons. The material was peripheral blood, obtained 28 days after the second AZD1222 dose. Receptors were obtained from an adult who received the AZD1222 COVID-19 vaccine. Each CDR3 is given with its conserved first and last residue. Fields, in order: D gene, J gene, V gene, CDR3 length, clone size, CDR3 DNA, CDR3 protein. The D gene is left open where the match is weak. The size entry is marked missing in some rows and otherwise reads once, few, many or a size class.

d_gene: -; j_gene: TRBJ2-2; v_gene: TRBV5-4; len: 14; abundance: -; CDR3nt: TGTGCCAGCAGCTTCAGCACAAACACCGGGGAGCTGTTTTTT; CDR3aa: CASSFSTNTGELFF
d_gene: -; j_gene: TRBJ2-3; v_gene: TRBV18; len: 12; abundance: -; CDR3nt: TGTGCCAGCTCACCGAGCACAGATACGCAGTATTTT; CDR3aa: CASSPSTDTQYF
d_gene: -; j_gene: TRBJ1-6; v_gene: TRBV5-1; len: 16; abundance: -; CDR3nt: TGCGCCAGCAGCCACATACAACAGGGTTCGTCTTCACCCCTCCACTTT; CDR3aa: CASSHIQQGSSSPLHF
d_gene: -; j_gene: TRBJ2-3; v_gene: TRBV4-1; len: 15; abundance: -; CDR3nt: TGCGCCAGCAGCCAAGAAGGCCTTGGCGTGGGTACGCAGTATTTT; CDR3aa: CASSQEGLGVGTQYF
d_gene: -; j_gene: TRBJ1-2; v_gene: TRBV5-1; len: 15; abundance: -; CDR3nt: TGCGCCAGCAGCTTGGGCCAACAGTCTAACTATGGCTACACCTTC; CDR3aa: CASSLGQQSNYGYTF
d_gene: -; j_gene: TRBJ2-1; v_gene: TRBV5-1; len: 12; abundance: -; CDR3nt: TGCGCCAGCAGCCCCGAGGGCTATGAGCAGTTCTTC; CDR3aa: CASSPEGYEQFF
d_gene: -; j_gene: TRBJ1-4; v_gene: TRBV5-4; len: 15; abundance: -; CDR3nt: TGTGCCAGCAGCTTGGAAGGTGCAACTAATGAAAAACTGTTTTTT; CDR3aa: CASSLEGATNEKLFF
d_gene: TRBD2; j_gene: TRBJ2-1; v_gene: TRBV28; len: 18; abundance: -; CDR3nt: TGTGCCAGCAGTTTATGGGGTTTCGGGACTAGCGCATACAATGAGCAGTTCTTC; CDR3aa: CASSLWGFGTSAYNEQFF
d_gene: -; j_gene: TRBJ2-3; v_gene: TRBV15; len: 16; abundance: -; CDR3nt: TGTGCCACCAGCAACCGCGGTGGGGGGGCCTCCGATACGCAGTATTTT; CDR3aa: CATSNRGGGASDTQYF
d_gene: TRBD1; j_gene: TRBJ1-1; v_gene: TRBV5-4; len: 15; abundance: -; CDR3nt: TGTGCCAGCAGCGTATCCGGGACAGGGGACACTGAAGCTTTCTTT; CDR3aa: CASSVSGTGDTEAFF
d_gene: TRBD1; j_gene: TRBJ1-5; v_gene: TRBV6-5; len: 15; abundance: few; CDR3nt: TGTGCCAGCAGTAGACGGGGGGACAGGGGCGGACCCCAGCATTTT; CDR3aa: CASSRRGDRGGPQHF
d_gene: -; j_gene: TRBJ1-1; v_gene: TRBV7-9; len: 14; abundance: -; CDR3nt: TGTGCCAGCAGCTTACGAGCCTCCGTCGGGGGAGCTTTCTTT; CDR3aa: CASSLRASVGGAFF
d_gene: -; j_gene: TRBJ2-5; v_gene: TRBV6-5; len: 10; abundance: -; CDR3nt: TGTGCCAGCAGGCAAGAGACCCAGTACTTC; CDR3aa: CASRQETQYF
d_gene: -; j_gene: TRBJ2-5; v_gene: TRBV27; len: 15; abundance: -; CDR3nt: TGTGCCAGCAGTCCACTAGTAGGGGCCGAAGAGACCCAGTACTTC; CDR3aa: CASSPLVGAEETQYF
d_gene: TRBD1; j_gene: TRBJ1-3; v_gene: TRBV10-3; len: 16; abundance: few; CDR3nt: TGTGCCATCAGGGGCGGAACAGGGGGCCCTGGAAACACCATATATTTT; CDR3aa: CAIRGGTGGPGNTIYF
d_gene: -; j_gene: TRBJ2-7; v_gene: TRBV12-3/TRBV12-4; len: 11; abundance: -; CDR3nt: TGTGCCAGCGGAGGGGGGGTCGAGCAGTACTTC; CDR3aa: CASGGGVEQYF
d_gene: -; j_gene: TRBJ2-5; v_gene: TRBV20-1; len: 11; abundance: -; CDR3nt: TGCAGTGCTGGCAGGGGAGAGACCCAGTACTTC; CDR3aa: CSAGRGETQYF
d_gene: -; j_gene: TRBJ1-5; v_gene: TRBV6-1; len: 15; abundance: medium-sized; CDR3nt: TGTGCCAGCAGTGAAGAGAGGTATAGCAATCAGCCCCAGCATTTT; CDR3aa: CASSEERYSNQPQHF
d_gene: -; j_gene: TRBJ2-7; v_gene: TRBV3-1/TRBV3-2; len: 13; abundance: -; CDR3nt: TGTGCCAGCAGCCAAGGACTTTCCTACGAGCAGTACTTC; CDR3aa: CASSQGLSYEQYF